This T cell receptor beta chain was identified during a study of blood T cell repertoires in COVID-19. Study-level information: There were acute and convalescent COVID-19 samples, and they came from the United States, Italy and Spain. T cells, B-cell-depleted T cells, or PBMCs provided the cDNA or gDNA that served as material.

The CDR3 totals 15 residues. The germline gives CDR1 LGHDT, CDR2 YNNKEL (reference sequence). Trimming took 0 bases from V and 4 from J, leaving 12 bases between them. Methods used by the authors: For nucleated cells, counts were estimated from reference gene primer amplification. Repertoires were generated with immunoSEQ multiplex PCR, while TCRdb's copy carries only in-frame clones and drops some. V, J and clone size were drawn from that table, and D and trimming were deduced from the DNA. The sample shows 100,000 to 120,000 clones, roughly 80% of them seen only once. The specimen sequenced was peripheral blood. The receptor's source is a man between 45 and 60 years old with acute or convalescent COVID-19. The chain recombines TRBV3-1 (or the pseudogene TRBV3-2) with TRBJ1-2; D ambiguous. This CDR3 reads CASSQDARPFYGYTF. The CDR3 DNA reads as TGTGCCAGCAGCCAAGATGCGCGGCCATTCTATGGCTACACCTTC.